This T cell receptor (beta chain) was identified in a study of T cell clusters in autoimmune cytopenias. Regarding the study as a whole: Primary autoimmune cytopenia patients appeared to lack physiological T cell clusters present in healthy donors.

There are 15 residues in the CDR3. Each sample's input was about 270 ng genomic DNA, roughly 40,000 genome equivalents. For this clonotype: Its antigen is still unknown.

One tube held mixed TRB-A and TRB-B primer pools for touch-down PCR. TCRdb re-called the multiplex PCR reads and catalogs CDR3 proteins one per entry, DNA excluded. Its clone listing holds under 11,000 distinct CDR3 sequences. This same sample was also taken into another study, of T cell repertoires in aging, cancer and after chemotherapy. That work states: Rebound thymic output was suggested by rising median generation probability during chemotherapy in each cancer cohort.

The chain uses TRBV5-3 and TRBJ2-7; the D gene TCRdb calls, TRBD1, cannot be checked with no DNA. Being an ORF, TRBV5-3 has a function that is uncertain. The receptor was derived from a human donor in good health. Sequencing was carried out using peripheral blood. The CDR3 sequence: CARSLGRTGLYEQYF.